The subject of this entry is one T cell receptor (beta chain). The data belong to a study of CD8 T cells in Susac syndrome. CD8+ and CD4+ T cells from blood underwent TCR beta sequencing, which was carried out in a high-throughput format. The multiple sclerosis controls were treatment-naive patients with relapsing-remitting disease that was stable or active. Random hexamers primed reverse transcription of about 0.5 to 1 ug RNA. One entry per CDR3 protein results from TCRdb running MiXCR on the immunoSEQ multiplex PCR reads. The sample includes 200,000 to 250,000 distinct CDR3 sequences, around 95% of them seen just once. With 5 bases removed from V and 5 bases from J, the gap between germline ends came to 6 bases. Germline V lookup: CDR1 MNHNY, CDR2 SVGAGI (reference sequence). CDR3 length: 11 amino acids.

The V call is TRBV6-6, the J call TRBJ1-1; D is uncertain. The source of this sequence is a human donor with multiple sclerosis. The material sequenced was CD4+ T cells from PBMCs. The CDR3 bases are TGTGCCAGCAGTCCCATGACTGAAGCTTTCTTT. Protein sequence: CASSPMTEAFF.